These 22 T cell receptor beta chains originate from one sample sequenced in a study of cytomegalovirus exposure and HLA in healthy donors. Assay: immunoSEQ multiplex PCR; the TCRdb copy retains only in-frame clones and omits some. The sample includes some 50,000 clones, roughly 94% of them seen just once. The sample taken for sequencing was PBMCs. These receptors all stem from a young woman in good health and CMV-seropositive.

The V call is TRBV7-9, the J call TRBJ2-7, with D uncertain. Germline CDR1 and CDR2: SEHNR and FQNEAQ (reference sequence). This CDR3 contains 12 residues. The ends were cut back, 2 bases at V and 3 bases at J, with 5 bases in the middle. The CDR3: CASSLSGYEQYF. CDR3 in DNA: TGTGCCAGCAGCTTATCAGGCTACGAGCAGTACTTC.

J is TRBJ2-2 and V is TRBV7-6; 9 bases match TRBD2. The ends lost 3 bases at V and 2 bases at J; junction bases unmatched: 7. The CDR3 loop spans 17 amino acids. Per the germline V gene, CDR1 is SGHVS and CDR2 is FNYEAQ. This chain's CDR3 is CASSLERLAANTGELFF. CDR3 sequence (DNA): TGTGCCAGCAGCTTGGAGCGACTAGCGGCAAACACCGGGGAGCTGTTTTTT.

This chain links TRBV6-1 with TRBJ2-5; D perhaps matches TRBD1 (5 bases). The V and J ends lost 0 bases and 5 bases respectively, with 16 bases between them. The V gene's germline CDR1 is MNHNS and CDR2 SASEGT. This CDR3 has 16 amino acids. In nucleotides, the CDR3 is TGTGCCAGCAGTGAAGCTCTGGGGCCGCTCAGGGAGACCCAGTACTTC. It specifies CASSEALGPLRETQYF.

This chain uses TRBV27 with TRBJ2-1; 8 bases map to TRBD1. The ends lost 8 bases at V and 9 bases at J; junction bases unmatched: 3. The germline V gene encodes CDR1 MNHEY and CDR2 SMNVEV (reference sequence). The CDR3 is 11 amino acids. CDR3 amino acids: CASRTGTEQFF. The CDR3 nucleotides read TGTGCCAGCCGGACAGGGACTGAGCAGTTCTTC.

The rearrangement links TRBV27 to TRBJ2-7; D might be TRBD2 (7 bases). The V end lost 5 bases, the J end lost 5 bases, and 40 bases lay between the germline ends. Germline V gene data show CDR1 as MNHEY and CDR2 as SMNVEV (reference sequence). The CDR3 totals 22 residues. Here the CDR3 DNA reads TGTGCCAGCAGTCTTCGAGGTAGAAGGGGGGGAGAGTTGATGGGGTTTCGTGACGAGCAGTACTTC. Protein sequence: CASSLRGRRGGELMGFRDEQYF.

This clone was seen once. The chain couples TRBV5-6 to TRBJ1-1; D remains unclear. V was clipped by 3 bases and J by 4 bases, with 13 bases between them. There are 14 residues in the CDR3. Germline CDR1 SGHDT, CDR2 YYEEEE. The CDR3 loop reads CASSYGPAGTEAFF. CDR3 bases: TGTGCCAGCAGCTACGGACCTGCGGGCACTGAAGCTTTCTTT.

The sample holds one count of this clone. This chain uses TRBV27 with TRBJ1-1, with TRBD1 as a possible D gene (5 bases). Germline V gene lookup returns CDR1 MNHEY and CDR2 SMNVEV (reference sequence). The CDR3 has 14 amino acids. Trimming took off 1 base at V and 6 bases at J, with 12 bases between the two ends. The CDR3 spells CASSLWGVSSEAFF. CDR3 nucleotides: TGTGCCAGCAGTTTATGGGGGGTTTCGTCTGAAGCTTTCTTT.

CDR3 residues: CASSRVASSYNEQFF. The DNA of the CDR3 is TGTGCCAGCAGTCGCGTAGCATCCTCCTACAATGAGCAGTTCTTC. The chain employs TRBV28 and TRBJ2-1; D is uncertain. The CDR3 loop spans 15 amino acids. Germline V gives CDR1 MDHEN, CDR2 SYDVKM. V was cut by 5 bases and J by 0 bases, with 11 bases left in between.

The V call is TRBV27, the J call TRBJ2-5; D not certain. This CDR3 is 12 amino acids long. CDR1 is MNHEY and CDR2 is SMNVEV in the germline V gene (reference sequence). V was pared by 6 bases and J by 2 bases, with 7 bases between. The CDR3 nucleotides are TGTGCCAGCAGCGGCGGTCAAGAGACCCAGTACTTC. This gives the protein CASSGGQETQYF.

The rearrangement joins TRBV10-3 to TRBJ1-3, with D possibly TRBD1 on 6 matching bases. V lost 4 bases and J lost 2, with 18 bases in between. CDR1 and CDR2 from the germline V gene are ENHRY and SYGVKD. The CDR3 has 17 amino acids. The CDR3 bases are TGTGCCATCAGTGGGACAGCTCCTAGGGTCGCTGGAAACACCATATATTTT. Amino acids: CAISGTAPRVAGNTIYF.

This chain uses TRBV19 with TRBJ2-7; D may be TRBD2 (6 bases). This CDR3 region has 15 residues. The germline gives CDR1 LNHDA, CDR2 SQIVND (reference sequence). V was pared by 1 base and J by 2 bases, with 12 bases between. The CDR3 coding sequence is TGTGCCAGTAGTATAGTCGGAGGGCTTCCCTACGAGCAGTACTTC. It yields the protein CASSIVGGLPYEQYF.

The chain couples TRBV5-1 to TRBJ2-7; the match to TRBD1 covers 9 bases. With 4 bases clipped from V and 3 bases from J, the junction kept 11 bases outside the gene matches. The CDR3 covers 16 residues. Germline values: CDR1 SGHRS, CDR2 YFSETQ. Written as DNA, the CDR3 is TGCGCCAGCAGCCCAAGACAGGGGGGACTAATCTACGAGCAGTACTTC. The encoded protein is CASSPRQGGLIYEQYF.

This clone was seen only once. V and J are TRBV5-8 and TRBJ1-1; 11 bases agree with TRBD1. Germline CDR1 is SGHTS and CDR2 is YDEGEE. V dropped 4 bases and J dropped 4; count of bases not matched to a gene: 9. This CDR3 spans 16 amino acids. This CDR3 reads CASSRSTGTGGTEAFF. DNA for the CDR3: TGTGCCAGCAGCCGCTCGACCGGGACAGGGGGCACTGAAGCTTTCTTT.

The V call is TRBV4-3, the J call TRBJ1-2; TRBD1 matches 7 bases. This CDR3 region has 16 residues. J lost 4 bases, V lost 4 bases, and 12 bases had no gene match. The germline V gene encodes CDR1 LGHNA and CDR2 YSLEER. CDR3 region: CASSPGQSPDVYGYTF. CDR3 nucleotide sequence: TGCGCCAGCAGCCCGGGACAGTCTCCCGATGTCTATGGCTACACCTTC.

This clone occurred once. The rearrangement joins TRBV19 to TRBJ2-1; 10 bases line up with TRBD2. Germline CDR1 and CDR2: LNHDA and SQIVND (reference sequence). The V and J ends lost 5 bases and 1 base, in that order; junction bases with no gene match: 14. The CDR3 covers 19 residues. The CDR3 DNA reads as TGTGCCAGTAGTGTGAGACAGGACCTACTAGCGGGGTCCTACAATGAGCAGTTCTTC. Its translation is CASSVRQDLLAGSYNEQFF.

The chain recombines TRBV4-1 with TRBJ2-7; 7 bases map to TRBD2. The germline V gene encodes CDR1 MGHRA and CDR2 YSYEKL. The CDR3 has 16 amino acids. V shed 0 bases, J shed 3 bases, and the junction held 8 bases outside the gene matches. CDR3 region: CASSQDIGGSHYEQYF. The CDR3 DNA sequence: TGCGCCAGCAGCCAAGATATCGGGGGGTCCCACTACGAGCAGTACTTC.

CDR3 loop: CASRREGVNQPQHF. Written as DNA, the CDR3 is TGTGCCAGTAGGAGGGAGGGGGTGAATCAGCCCCAGCATTTT. V usage is TRBV19 and J usage is TRBJ1-5; TRBD1 is a possible D gene (6 bases). Germline CDR1 reads LNHDA; CDR2 reads SQIVND (reference sequence). The ends were cut back, 6 bases at V and 4 bases at J, with 13 bases in the middle. The CDR3 is made up of 14 amino acids.

The chain has TRBV18 and TRBJ2-7; 8 nucleotides match TRBD2. CDR1 KGHSH and CDR2 LQKENI come from the germline V gene. V was clipped by 2 bases and J by 7 bases; unmatched bases: 13. The CDR3 runs 16 residues. CDR3 DNA: TGTGCCAGCTCACCAGACCGGGCGGGAGGCCATCGGGAGCAGTACTTC. As protein: CASSPDRAGGHREQYF.

This clone was detected a few times. J is TRBJ2-5 and V is TRBV2; 9 bases align to TRBD2. The CDR3 contains 12 residues. CDR1 is SNHLY, CDR2 FYNNEI, per germline. Unmatched junction bases numbered 5, after V lost 8 bases and J lost 7 bases. The CDR3, as DNA: TGTGCCAGCGGGCTAGCGGGACCGACCCAGTACTTC. Its translation is CASGLAGPTQYF.

DNA for the CDR3: TGTGCCAGCAGCCAAAGGACAGGCGGCTGGGCTGAAGCTTTCTTT. Translated, it gives CASSQRTGGWAEAFF. The rearrangement links TRBV14 to TRBJ1-1, with TRBD1 matching 7 bases. The CDR3 runs to 15 residues. CDR1 is SGHDN and CDR2 is FVKESK in the germline V gene. The V segment lost 2 bases and the J segment 6 bases; nucleotides outside the gene matches: 9.

V gene TRBV6-5 combines with J gene TRBJ1-2, with TRBD1 identical over 7 bases. Germline values: CDR1 MNHEY, CDR2 SVGAGI. The V and J ends lost 5 bases and 7 bases, in that order; junction bases with no gene match: 7. The CDR3 length is 13 residues. The CDR3 is CASSPGGGSGYTF. The CDR3, as DNA: TGTGCCAGCAGTCCCGGAGGGGGCAGTGGCTACACCTTC.

The chain employs TRBV30 and TRBJ1-3; a possible D gene is TRBD1 (5 bases). This CDR3 has 17 amino acids. Germline CDR1 is GTSNPN and CDR2 is SVGIG (reference sequence). V lost 3 bases and J lost 0, with 18 bases in between. CDR3 bases: TGTGCCTGGAGCCGCACCTTGGGGCTTCACTCTGGAAACACCATATATTTT. Translated: CAWSRTLGLHSGNTIYF.